Each of the 12 T cell receptor beta chains below was sequenced from the same sample in a study of T cells in women clearing cervical HPV infection. Sequencing was performed with immunoSEQ multiplex PCR; in TCRdb, only in-frame clones are kept and a portion is missing. This sample contains around 19,000 clones. The sample comprised blood buffy coat. These receptor sequences come from a woman aged 18 to 69 with a cervical HPV16 infection that either progressed to CIN3+ or cleared (not recorded which).

A note on this clone: The missing CDR3 end, 3 residues past where the read stops, is filled in from the germline J gene. The rearrangement uses TRBV5-1 and TRBJ2-1, with a weak D call TRBD2 (6 bases). Per germline, CDR1 SGHRS and CDR2 YFSETQ. The germline V and J ends were trimmed by 6 bases and 4 bases, with 14 bases remaining between them. The CDR3 totals 14 residues. The sequenced part of the CDR3 DNA is TGCGCCAGCACTAAATCCGGGGGATACAATGAG. This sequence encodes CASTKSGGYNE. The CDR3 reads in full as CASTKSGGYNEQFF. Full variable domain (outside the CDR3, taken from reference TRBV5-1 and TRBJ2-1): KAGVTQTPRYLIKTRGQQVTLSCSPISGHRSVSWYQQTPGQGLQFLFEYFSETQRNKGNFPGRFSGRQFSNSRSEMNVSTLELGDSALYLCASTKSGGYNEQFFGPGTRLTVL.

To note about this clone: The CDR3 end is not reached by the read, which stops 3 residues before it; the germline J gene fills it in. This chain uses TRBV19 with TRBJ2-5, with 15 bases lining up with TRBD2. This CDR3 comprises 17 residues. Germline CDR1 reads LNHDA; CDR2 reads SQIVND (reference sequence). With 7 bases clipped from V and 4 bases from J, the junction kept 10 bases outside the gene matches. The CDR3 here is CASKRTSGGAIGETQYF. CDR3 DNA (partial): TGTGCCAGTAAGCGGACTAGCGGGGGGGCTATCGGAGAGACC.

As regards this clone: A junction boundary mismatches the germline segment, possibly from a read error. The read ends 3 residues early relative to the CDR3; the germline J gene fills the gap. The chain has TRBV7-7 and TRBJ1-2; D is ambiguous. Germline V gene lookup returns CDR1 SSHAT and CDR2 FNYEAQ (reference sequence). The CDR3 has 16 amino acids. The CDR3: CASSPGRASVDNDYTF. CDR3 DNA, as far as it was read: TGTGCTAGCAGCCCCGGTCGGGCTAGCGTAGACAATGAC.

Concerning this clone: The CDR3 extends 3 residues past the end of the read, so its final part is completed from the germline J gene. The chain uses TRBV18 and TRBJ1-1; D is possibly TRBD1 (6 bases). This CDR3 comprises 13 residues. Germline CDR1 KGHSH, CDR2 LQKENI. CDR3 DNA, as far as it was read: TGTGCCAGCTCACCGGACAGCCAAGATACG. This sequence encodes CASSPDSQDT. The CDR3 as a whole reads CASSPDSQDTAFF.

For this clone: The read ends 3 residues shy of where the CDR3 ends; the end is completed using the germline J gene. The chain links TRBV20-1 to TRBJ2-6, with 9 nucleotides matching TRBD2. CDR1 DFQATT and CDR2 SNEGSKA come from the germline V gene (reference sequence). The V and J ends lost 0 bases and 0 bases, in that order; junction bases with no gene match: 6. The CDR3 runs to 18 residues. The CDR3: CSARDQAGGPSGANVLTF. CDR3 DNA, as far as it was read: TGCAGTGCTAGAGATCAAGCGGGGGGACCCTCTGGGGCCAACGTC.

With regard to this clone: Read data end 3 residues before the CDR3 end; the end is taken from the germline J gene. The chain employs TRBV7-8 and TRBJ2-3; TRBD1 matches 9 bases. V lost 5 bases and J lost 3; bases outside the gene matches: 9. This CDR3 comprises 16 residues. Germline CDR1 reads SGHVS; CDR2 reads FQNEAQ. The CDR3 loop is CASSATGGWSTDTQYF. The CDR3 DNA, read in part, is TGTGCCAGCAGCGCAACAGGGGGCTGGAGTACAGATACG.

Worth noting for this clone: The read terminates 3 residues before the CDR3 end, so the remaining end is supplied by the germline J gene. The chain carries TRBV4-1 and TRBJ1-1; maybe TRBD1 (6 bases). The CDR3 runs to 14 residues. Germline values: CDR1 MGHRA, CDR2 YSYEKL. The V and J ends lost 5 bases and 7 bases respectively, with 17 bases between them. The CDR3 DNA, read in part, is TGCGCCAGCAGCTCACCCGGGACAAATTTTGAA. Translation gives CASSSPGTNFE. The CDR3 as a whole reads CASSSPGTNFEAFF.

Its frequency marks this clone as medium-sized. The read ends 3 residues shy of where the CDR3 ends; the end is completed using the germline J gene. The chain uses TRBV2 and TRBJ2-2; TRBD1 agrees at 8 bases. The V gene end was trimmed by 4 bases and the J gene end by 4 bases; junction bases not matched to a gene: 2. Per the germline V gene, CDR1 is SNHLY and CDR2 is FYNNEI. The CDR3 runs to 14 residues. The CDR3: CASSGDRTTGELFF. The covered CDR3 bases are TGTGCCAGCAGTGGGGACAGGACCACCGGGGAG.

Concerning this clone: The read ends 3 residues before the CDR3 terminus; that terminus is restored from the germline J gene. This chain links TRBV7-9 with TRBJ1-2; 8 bases map to TRBD1. The CDR3 runs 14 residues. The germline V gene encodes CDR1 SEHNR and CDR2 FQNEAQ (reference sequence). V lost 7 bases to trimming and J lost 4 bases; unmatched junction nucleotides: 8. The sequenced part of the CDR3 DNA is TGTGCCAGCACCAGGACAGGGAGTGGCTATGGC. Its translation is CASTRTGSGYG. The full CDR3 sequence reads CASTRTGSGYGYTF.

A word on this clone: The missing CDR3 end, 3 residues past where the read stops, is filled in from the germline J gene. The chain links TRBV9 to TRBJ2-3; TRBD2 matches 8 bases. Germline V gene lookup returns CDR1 SGDLS and CDR2 YYNGEE. Losses at the gene ends were 0 bases for V and 0 bases for J; bases not matched to a gene: 6. The CDR3 is made up of 17 amino acids. Partial CDR3 DNA: TGTGCCAGCAGCGTAGGTAATAGCGGGGTGAGCACAGATACG. Translating it yields CASSVGNSGVSTDT. The full CDR3 is CASSVGNSGVSTDTQYF.

CDR3 region: CSAPRTGMETQYF. Partial CDR3 DNA: TGCAGTGCACCTAGGACAGGGATGGAGACC. This chain connects TRBV20-1 to TRBJ2-5; TRBD1 matches at 8 bases. The read terminates 3 residues ahead of where the CDR3 ends, so the germline J gene completes it. V shed 6 bases, J shed 5 bases, and the junction held 8 bases outside the gene matches. Germline loops: CDR1 DFQATT, CDR2 SNEGSKA (reference sequence). The CDR3 consists of 13 residues.

Of note for this clone: The missing CDR3 end, 3 residues past where the read stops, is filled in from the germline J gene. The V call is TRBV5-1, the J call TRBJ2-3; D remains unclear. V lost 0 bases, J lost 3 bases, and 8 bases lay in between. The CDR3 has 14 amino acids. CDR1 is SGHRS and CDR2 is YFSETQ in the germline V gene. The CDR3: CASSLVSATDTQYF. The covered CDR3 bases are TGCGCCAGCAGCTTGGTAAGCGCGACAGATACG.